This T cell receptor (beta chain) is drawn from a study of T cells in Graves' hyperthyroidism and ophthalmopathy. This clonotype has a count of ten or more. TCR beta CDR3 region amplification was performed from RNA transcripts. HTBI primers drove first-round RT-PCR of the TCR CDR3. TCRdb re-called the multiplex PCR reads with MiXCR, one entry per CDR3 protein. The data show about 380,000 distinct CDR3 sequences, with roughly 20% seen just once and 40% held by the top ten. Source material: blood. The receptor was derived from a man between 18 and 29 years old with Graves' ophthalmopathy.

The CDR3 DNA is TGTGCCAAACAAAGAGGGACTAGCGGGGGTTCCTACAATGAGCAGTTCTTC. It codes for CAKQRGTSGGSYNEQFF. The chain recombines TRBV2 with TRBJ2-1; 14 bases line up with TRBD2. V shed 10 bases and J 1 base; nucleotides not matched to a gene: 9. Germline CDR1 and CDR2: SNHLY and FYNNEI. CDR3 size: 17 residues.